The next 22 T cell receptor beta chains were all read from a single sample in a study of shared clonotypes between healthy human individuals. Only in-frame clones appear in the TCRdb table, and some are missing; sequencing was by immunoSEQ multiplex PCR. This sample carries 400,000 or so clones, just over 95% of them seen once, and the ten largest clones take around 0.3%. The specimen sequenced was memory CD8+ T cells sorted from blood. Specified subset: CD45RO+ cells pooled with CCR7-negative TemRA cells. The receptors come from a man aged 25 to 40 in good health.

This clone was recorded once. The chain couples TRBV28 to TRBJ1-5, with TRBD1 as a possible D gene (6 bases). In germline, CDR1 is MDHEN, CDR2 SYDVKM. The CDR3 covers 13 residues. V lost 5 bases to trimming and J lost 4 bases, with 9 bases between them. CDR3 loop: CASSGTKNQPQHF. The CDR3 DNA follows: TGTGCCAGCAGTGGGACAAAAAATCAGCCCCAGCATTTT. Full variable domain (missing parts from reference TRBV28 and TRBJ1-5): DVKVTQSSRYLVKRTGEKVFLECVQDMDHENMFWYRQDPGLGLRLIYFSYDVKMKEKGDIPEGYSVSREKKERFSLILESASTNQTSMYLCASSGTKNQPQHFGDGTRLSIL.

This sequence joins TRBV25-1 and TRBJ2-7, with D hard to call. The CDR3 covers 14 residues. Per germline, CDR1 MGHDK and CDR2 SYGVNS. V was trimmed by 5 bases and J by 2 bases, leaving 13 bases between them. The CDR3 DNA is TGTGCCAGCAGTCGTACAGACGCAACCTACGAGCAGTACTTC. Translation: CASSRTDATYEQYF.

The chain carries TRBV11-2 and TRBJ1-1, with a possible D match to TRBD1 (5 bases). Trimming left V 4 bases short and J 0 bases short, with 9 bases between. Germline V gene sequence: CDR1 SGHAT, CDR2 FQNNGV. The CDR3 is 14 amino acids. The CDR3 DNA reads TGTGCCAGCAGCTCCGGGACTGTGAACACTGAAGCTTTCTTT. It is translated as CASSSGTVNTEAFF.

This clone was picked up one time. This chain uses TRBV28 with TRBJ1-5; a weak D match, TRBD1 (5 bases). The CDR3 runs to 16 residues. Germline V gene data show CDR1 as MDHEN and CDR2 as SYDVKM. Trimming removed 3 bases at V and 5 bases at J, with 17 bases between. The DNA of the CDR3 is TGTGCCAGCAGTTTTTTGAGGGACCCCTTAGATCAGCCCCAGCATTTT. Translated, it gives CASSFLRDPLDQPQHF.

This clone was detected once. The CDR3 bases are TGTGCCACCAATTCTGCCGGGACCGACCGCTACGAGCAGTACTTC. Translating it yields CATNSAGTDRYEQYF. The chain has TRBV6-1 and TRBJ2-7; TRBD1 or TRBD2 may be the D gene (5 bases each). The CDR3 spans 15 residues. CDR1 and CDR2 (germline): MNHNS, SASEGT. V lost 10 bases and J lost 3, with 22 bases in between.

This clone was counted a few times. The rearrangement links TRBV30 to TRBJ2-2; TRBD2 is a possible D gene (6 bases). The germline V gene encodes CDR1 GTSNPN and CDR2 SVGIG (reference sequence). The CDR3 is 18 amino acids. The germline V and J ends were trimmed by 3 bases and 0 bases, with 20 bases remaining between them. For the CDR3, the DNA is TGTGCCTGGAGCCCGAGGGACTCCTTTGTCACGAACACCGGGGAGCTGTTTTTT. Protein product: CAWSPRDSFVTNTGELFF.

The chain has TRBV5-1 and TRBJ2-5, with 8 bases lining up with TRBD2. The CDR3 sequence is 11 residues long. Per germline, CDR1 SGHRS and CDR2 YFSETQ. V was pared by 4 bases and J by 13 bases, with 6 bases of the junction left unmatched. CDR3 loop: CASSAGLVTYF. In nucleotides, the CDR3 is TGCGCCAGCAGCGCGGGACTAGTGACGTACTTC.

This clone was seen a single time. The chain is built from TRBV30 and TRBJ1-2; D possibly corresponds to TRBD1 (6 bases). Germline CDR1 GTSNPN, CDR2 SVGIG (reference sequence). Trimming stripped 3 bases from V and 8 bases from J, with 16 bases between. CDR3 length equals 13 residues. CDR3 residues: CAWRVVGQGGYTF. CDR3 DNA: TGTGCCTGGAGGGTAGTGGGCCAGGGGGGCTACACCTTC.

A single count supports this clone. The rearrangement uses TRBV18 and TRBJ2-4; 7 nucleotides line up with TRBD2. The CDR3 is 16 amino acids. Per germline, CDR1 KGHSH and CDR2 LQKENI. The trim removed 3 bases at V and 6 bases at J, leaving 11 bases unmatched. The CDR3 DNA reads TGTGCCAGCTCACCGGCCATGACCGGGGGGTCAAACATTCAGTACTTC. Protein sequence: CASSPAMTGGSNIQYF.

The chain uses TRBV7-9 and TRBJ1-1; D not resolved. V was shortened by 1 base and J by 11 bases, with 17 bases between the two germline ends. The CDR3 is 14 amino acids. In germline, CDR1 is SEHNR, CDR2 FQNEAQ (reference sequence). The CDR3 sequence: CASSLDVTASGAFF. CDR3 bases: TGTGCCAGCAGCTTAGATGTTACGGCGTCTGGGGCTTTCTTT.

V and J are TRBV4-1 and TRBJ1-4; no definite D call. V lost 1 base, J lost 11 bases, and 20 bases lay in between. This CDR3 comprises 16 residues. Germline CDR1 is MGHRA and CDR2 is YSYEKL. CDR3 sequence: CASSQVMAGGSQKLFF. CDR3 DNA sequence: TGCGCCAGCAGCCAAGTTATGGCGGGTGGGTCGCAGAAACTGTTTTTT.

The chain combines TRBV28 with TRBJ1-5; 10 bases map to TRBD1. From germline, CDR1 is MDHEN and CDR2 SYDVKM. This CDR3 contains 16 residues. The trim removed 3 bases at V and 4 bases at J, leaving 6 bases unmatched. Here the CDR3 DNA reads TGTGCCAGCAGTTTGTGGGGACAGGGGATAAATCAGCCCCAGCATTTT. It specifies CASSLWGQGINQPQHF.

The chain uses TRBV25-1 and TRBJ2-5; D unclear. Germline loops: CDR1 MGHDK, CDR2 SYGVNS. CDR3 length: 15 residues. Trimming shortened V by 1 base and J by 1 base, and 10 bases separated the two germline ends. The CDR3 coding sequence is TGTGCCAGCAGTGAATTCGGCAGGATCCAAGAGACCCAGTACTTC. Translating it yields CASSEFGRIQETQYF.

This sequence joins TRBV30 and TRBJ1-1, with 7 bases fitting TRBD1. The CDR3 extends over 14 amino acids. CDR1 GTSNPN and CDR2 SVGIG come from the germline V gene (reference sequence). V gave up 3 bases and J gave up 8 bases; unmatched junction bases: 12. In nucleotides, the CDR3 is TGTGCCTGGAGGGGGCGGTTGGGACAGAGGGAAGCTTTCTTT. Protein: CAWRGRLGQREAFF. The variable domain in full, with the rest retrieved from reference TRBV30 and TRBJ1-1, is SQTIHQWPATLVQPVGSPLSLECTVEGTSNPNLYWYRQAAGRGLQLLFYSVGIGQISSEVPQNLSASRPQDRQFILSSKKLLLSDSGFYLCAWRGRLGQREAFFGQGTRLTVV.

This sequence joins TRBV15 and TRBJ1-5; 7 nucleotides align to TRBD1. In germline, CDR1 is LNHNV, CDR2 YYDKDF (reference sequence). V shed 0 bases and J 6 bases; nucleotides not matched to a gene: 2. The CDR3 totals 14 residues. The CDR3 DNA reads TGTGCCACCAGCAGAGATCCAGGGGGTCAGCCCCAGCATTTT. It codes for CATSRDPGGQPQHF.

The chain links TRBV2 to TRBJ2-6; 9 bases agree with TRBD1. V dropped 11 bases and J dropped 2; count of bases not matched to a gene: 7. Germline values: CDR1 SNHLY, CDR2 FYNNEI. CDR3 length equals 15 residues. The CDR3 sequence is CAGTGLKPGANVLTF. The CDR3 DNA reads as TGTGCCGGGACAGGGCTCAAACCTGGGGCCAACGTCCTGACTTTC.

The chain joins TRBV28 to TRBJ2-7; no firm D call. The V gene lost 5 bases and the J gene lost 5 bases, with 19 bases spanning the gap. The CDR3 is 15 amino acids. Germline CDR1 MDHEN, CDR2 SYDVKM. CDR3 nucleotides: TGTGCCAGCAGTAAACGGACCCCCCGAATAAACGAGCAGTACTTC. The encoded protein is CASSKRTPRINEQYF.

This clone occurred once. The chain is built from TRBV11-2 and TRBJ2-7, with no clear D. There are 14 residues in the CDR3. V was trimmed by 4 bases and J by 3 bases, leaving 13 bases between them. Germline-derived CDR1 and CDR2 are SGHAT and FQNNGV. CDR3 region: CASSYIGNRYEQYF. CDR3 coding DNA: TGTGCCAGCAGCTATATTGGGAATCGCTACGAGCAGTACTTC.

The J gene is TRBJ2-7, the V gene TRBV29-1; D not resolved. In germline, CDR1 is SQVTM, CDR2 ANQGSEA. V lost 2 bases, J lost 0 bases, and 8 bases lay in between. There are 13 residues in the CDR3. The CDR3 bases are TGCAGCGTTGAACGGCCATTCTCCTACGAGCAGTACTTC. Its translation: CSVERPFSYEQYF.

Details on this clone: The same CDR3 is also encoded by other DNA sequences in this sample. The J gene is TRBJ2-4, the V gene TRBV5-1; D not certain. Trimming pared 0 bases from V and 4 bases from J, leaving 8 bases between. Germline V lookup: CDR1 SGHRS, CDR2 YFSETQ. The CDR3 length is 14 residues. In DNA form, the CDR3 reads TGCGCCAGCAGCTTGGACCGCGCTAAAAACATTCAGTACTTC. Translation gives CASSLDRAKNIQYF.

This chain connects TRBV18 to TRBJ2-1, with 9 bases identical to TRBD2. CDR3 length: 15 residues. From germline, CDR1 is KGHSH and CDR2 LQKENI. Unmatched junction bases numbered 5, after V lost 2 bases and J lost 6 bases. The CDR3: CASSPAGGPSNEQFF. CDR3 nucleotide sequence: TGTGCCAGCTCACCAGCGGGAGGGCCCAGCAATGAGCAGTTCTTC.

This rearrangement joins TRBV5-1 to TRBJ1-5; no definite D call. The CDR3 totals 13 residues. Trimming stripped 1 base from V and 0 bases from J, with 2 bases between. Germline V gene data show CDR1 as SGHRS and CDR2 as YFSETQ. The CDR3 loop reads CASSLHSNQPQHF. CDR3 coding DNA: TGCGCCAGCAGCTTGCATAGCAATCAGCCCCAGCATTTT.